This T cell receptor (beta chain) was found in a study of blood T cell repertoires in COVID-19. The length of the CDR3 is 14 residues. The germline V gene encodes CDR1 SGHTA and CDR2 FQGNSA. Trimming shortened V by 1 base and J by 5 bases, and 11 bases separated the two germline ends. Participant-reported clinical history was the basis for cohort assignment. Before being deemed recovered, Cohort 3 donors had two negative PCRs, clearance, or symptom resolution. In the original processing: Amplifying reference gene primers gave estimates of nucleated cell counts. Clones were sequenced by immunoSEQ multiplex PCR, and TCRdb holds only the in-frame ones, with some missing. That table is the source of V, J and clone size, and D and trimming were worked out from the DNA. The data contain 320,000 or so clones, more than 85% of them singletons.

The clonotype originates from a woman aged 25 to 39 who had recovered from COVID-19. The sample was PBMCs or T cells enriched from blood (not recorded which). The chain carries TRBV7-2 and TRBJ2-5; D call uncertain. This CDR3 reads CASSLGLLTETQYF. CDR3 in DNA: TGTGCCAGCAGCTTAGGACTCTTGACTGAGACCCAGTACTTC.